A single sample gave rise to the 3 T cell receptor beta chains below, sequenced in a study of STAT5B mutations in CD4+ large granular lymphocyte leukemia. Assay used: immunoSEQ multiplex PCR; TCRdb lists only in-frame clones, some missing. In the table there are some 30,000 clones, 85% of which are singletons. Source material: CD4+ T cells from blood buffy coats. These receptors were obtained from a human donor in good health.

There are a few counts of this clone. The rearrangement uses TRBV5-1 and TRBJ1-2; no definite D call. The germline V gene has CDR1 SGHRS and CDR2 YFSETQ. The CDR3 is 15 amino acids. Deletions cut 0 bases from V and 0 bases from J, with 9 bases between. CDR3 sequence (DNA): TGCGCCAGCAGCTTGGCCCCCGGGGCTAACTATGGCTACACCTTC. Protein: CASSLAPGANYGYTF.

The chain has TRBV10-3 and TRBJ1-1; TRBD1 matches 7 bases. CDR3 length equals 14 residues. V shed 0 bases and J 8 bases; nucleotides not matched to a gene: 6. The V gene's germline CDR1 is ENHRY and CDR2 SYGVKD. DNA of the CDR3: TGTGCCATCAGTGAGTCGAGGGGGCAGCTCGAAGCTTTCTTT. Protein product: CAISESRGQLEAFF.

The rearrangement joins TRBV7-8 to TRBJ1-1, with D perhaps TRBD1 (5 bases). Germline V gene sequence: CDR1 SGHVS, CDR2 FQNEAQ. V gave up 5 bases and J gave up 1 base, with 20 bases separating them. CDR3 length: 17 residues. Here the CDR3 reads CASSPRFGGVQNTEAFF. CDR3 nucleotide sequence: TGTGCCAGCAGCCCCAGGTTTGGGGGGGTCCAGAACACTGAAGCTTTCTTT.